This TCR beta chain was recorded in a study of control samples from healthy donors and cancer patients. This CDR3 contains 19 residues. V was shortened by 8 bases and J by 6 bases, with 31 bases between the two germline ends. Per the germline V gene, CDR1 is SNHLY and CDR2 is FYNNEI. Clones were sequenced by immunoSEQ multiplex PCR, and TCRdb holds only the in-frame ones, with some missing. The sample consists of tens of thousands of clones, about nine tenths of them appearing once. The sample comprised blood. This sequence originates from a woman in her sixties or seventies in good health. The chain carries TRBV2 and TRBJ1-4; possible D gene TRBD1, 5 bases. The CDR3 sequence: CASLQPLGVSLSRDEKLFF. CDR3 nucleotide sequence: TGTGCCAGCCTTCAACCTCTGGGGGTGTCCCTTTCAAGGGATGAAAAACTGTTTTTT.